This TCR beta chain stems from a study of blood T cell repertoires in COVID-19. Study details: Samples representing acute and convalescent COVID-19 were sourced from the United States, Italy and Spain. In each case, the material was cDNA or gDNA derived from T cells, B-cell-depleted T cells, or PBMCs.

V was clipped by 8 bases and J by 0 bases, with 19 bases between them. Germline V CDR1 and CDR2: LNHNV, YYDKDF (reference sequence). The CDR3 length is 16 residues. Authors' methods: The assay estimated nucleated cells by amplifying reference gene primers. Profiled with immunoSEQ multiplex PCR; TCRdb holds only in-frame clones, not every one. V and J calls and clone size are given by that table; D and trimming were obtained from the DNA. The profile covers about 100,000 clones, with approximately 90% appearing a single time and over 4.5% taken by the ten largest. The V call is TRBV15, the J call TRBJ1-1, with D unclear. The material sequenced was peripheral blood. The receptor was derived from a man aged 45 to 65 with acute or convalescent COVID-19. CDR3 sequence (DNA): TGTGCCACCTTCCCGAGAGCCGACATCTTGAACACTGAAGCTTTCTTT. It encodes CATFPRADILNTEAFF.